The rows below give T cell receptor beta chains drawn from one sample of a study of beta chain features in type 1 diabetes. Libraries were prepared by immunoSEQ multiplex PCR; TCRdb keeps only in-frame clonotypes and omits some of them. The profile shows around 56,000 clones, approximately 52% of them singletons. The sample comprised Tregs from blood. The source of these receptors is a middle-aged woman with type 1 diabetes. Both conserved end residues are part of each CDR3. A D gene is named only where the DNA matches it firmly. The size field is filled for only some rows; it gives once, few, many or a size class.

clone size	D gene	V gene	J gene	CDR3 protein	CDR3 DNA
few	.	TRBV15	TRBJ1-2	CATSDGPGASGYTF	TGTGCCACCAGCGATGGGCCTGGGGCATCTGGCTACACCTTC
few	.	TRBV28	TRBJ1-5	CASSHNQGLAQPQHF	TGTGCCAGCAGTCATAATCAGGGTCTTGCTCAGCCCCAGCATTTT
.	.	TRBV10-3	TRBJ2-7	CAISELAYEQYF	TGTGCCATCAGTGAATTAGCCTACGAGCAGTACTTC
.	.	TRBV27	TRBJ1-1	CASSFMGGDTEAFF	TGTGCCAGCAGTTTTATGGGGGGTGATACTGAAGCTTTCTTT
.	.	TRBV6-6	TRBJ1-1	CASSRELEAFF	TGTGCCAGCAGTCGGGAGCTTGAAGCTTTCTTT
.	TRBD1	TRBV7-6	TRBJ1-1	CASSLMGRQGANTEAFF	TGTGCCAGCAGCTTAATGGGCCGACAGGGGGCGAACACTGAAGCTTTCTTT
few	.	TRBV19	TRBJ1-5	CASSRQTNQPQHF	TGTGCCAGTAGCCGACAGACCAATCAGCCCCAGCATTTT
.	TRBD2	TRBV9	TRBJ2-1	CASSVSGGSSYNEQFF	TGTGCCAGCAGCGTATCGGGGGGGTCCTCCTACAATGAGCAGTTCTTC
.	.	TRBV7-2	TRBJ2-7	CASSLDHRYYEQYF	TGTGCCAGCAGCTTAGACCACAGATACTACGAGCAGTACTTC
.	TRBD2	TRBV10-3	TRBJ2-1	CAISESLLAGGNEQFF	TGTGCCATCAGTGAGTCACTACTAGCGGGAGGAAATGAGCAGTTCTTC
.	.	TRBV6-5	TRBJ2-3	CASTGSGTDTQYF	TGTGCCAGCACTGGTAGCGGCACAGATACGCAGTATTTT
.	TRBD1	TRBV5-8	TRBJ1-3	CASSLLFGTGVLSGNTIYF	TGTGCCAGCAGCTTGTTGTTCGGGACAGGGGTCCTCTCTGGAAACACCATATATTTT
.	TRBD1	TRBV7-2	TRBJ1-1	CASSLTYGQENTEAFF	TGTGCCAGCAGCTTAACCTACGGACAGGAGAACACTGAAGCTTTCTTT
.	TRBD1	TRBV5-1	TRBJ2-7	CASSLDRGTYEQYF	TGCGCCAGCAGTCTGGACAGGGGAACCTACGAGCAGTACTTC
once	.	TRBV7-8	TRBJ2-5	CASSLAPGIGETQYF	TGTGCCAGCAGCTTAGCGCCGGGGATTGGAGAGACCCAGTACTTC
.	TRBD1	TRBV27	TRBJ2-7	CASSTGGYEQYF	TGTGCCAGTTCGACAGGGGGCTACGAGCAGTACTTC
.	TRBD1	TRBV28	TRBJ1-1	CASSVQGRYTEAFF	TGTGCCAGCAGTGTACAGGGGAGGTACACTGAAGCTTTCTTT
.	.	TRBV5-4	TRBJ2-7	CASSLVGGEQYF	TGTGCCAGCAGCTTGGTGGGAGGCGAGCAGTACTTC
.	TRBD1	TRBV28	TRBJ2-5	CASSPGQGRGQETQYF	TGTGCCAGCAGTCCCGGACAGGGACGAGGGCAAGAGACCCAGTACTTC
.	TRBD1	TRBV27	TRBJ1-1	CASSPDRGGHFFTEAFF	TGTGCCAGCAGTCCAGACAGGGGGGGACATTTTTTCACTGAAGCTTTCTTT
.	TRBD2	TRBV5-1	TRBJ2-2	CASSLRSSGNTGELFF	TGCGCCAGCAGCTTGCGGTCTAGCGGAAACACCGGGGAGCTGTTTTTT
few	.	TRBV28	TRBJ2-7	CASSHRGISYEQYF	TGTGCCAGCAGCCATAGGGGTATCTCCTACGAGCAGTACTTC
few	TRBD2	TRBV7-2	TRBJ2-3	CASSQRLAGGLVTQYF	TGTGCCAGCAGCCAGCGACTAGCGGGAGGGCTTGTTACGCAGTATTTT
.	TRBD2	TRBV27	TRBJ2-1	CASSWGGTYNEQFF	TGTGCCAGCAGTTGGGGGGGAACCTACAATGAGCAGTTCTTC
few	.	TRBV9	TRBJ2-3	CASSVMGSSTDTQYF	TGTGCCAGCAGCGTAATGGGCTCTAGCACAGATACGCAGTATTTT
.	TRBD1	TRBV19	TRBJ1-4	CASTVDRWYEKLFF	TGTGCCAGTACCGTGGACAGGTGGTATGAAAAACTGTTTTTT
.	.	TRBV7-6	TRBJ2-1	CASSLVRSYNEQFF	TGTGCCAGCAGCTTAGTACGGTCCTACAATGAGCAGTTCTTC
.	TRBD2	TRBV4-1	TRBJ2-7	CASSLGTSGPYEQYF	TGCGCCAGCAGCCTCGGGACTAGCGGGCCCTACGAGCAGTACTTC
.	TRBD2	TRBV11-2	TRBJ2-2	CASSLVLAANTGELFF	TGTGCCAGCAGCTTAGTGCTAGCGGCAAACACCGGGGAGCTGTTTTTT
.	.	TRBV29-1	TRBJ2-1	CSIQTGGGANFYEQFF	TGCAGCATCCAAACGGGTGGGGGCGCAAACTTCTATGAGCAGTTCTTC
.	.	TRBV5-4	TRBJ1-2	CASSFGGATNYGYTF	TGTGCCAGCAGCTTCGGGGGGGCCACTAACTATGGCTACACCTTC
.	.	TRBV7-9	TRBJ1-2	CASSLETISKGYTF	TGTGCCAGCAGCTTAGAAACAATTAGCAAGGGCTACACCTTC
once	TRBD1	TRBV2	TRBJ1-5	CASSETGSNQPQHF	TGTGCCAGCAGTGAGACAGGGAGCAATCAGCCCCAGCATTTT
.	.	TRBV7-2	TRBJ1-3	CASSLSGTGPSGNTIYF	TGTGCCAGCAGCTTAAGCGGGACGGGACCCTCTGGAAACACCATATATTTT
.	TRBD2	TRBV10-3	TRBJ2-5	CAISDVTSGETQYF	TGTGCCATCAGTGATGTGACTAGCGGGGAGACCCAGTACTTC
.	.	TRBV15	TRBJ2-1	CATSRVTGRNEQFF	TGTGCCACCAGCAGAGTGACAGGGAGGAATGAGCAGTTCTTC
.	.	TRBV19	TRBJ1-1	CASRNRDSRNTEAFF	TGTGCCAGTAGGAACCGGGACTCTCGGAACACTGAAGCTTTCTTT
.	.	TRBV7-2	TRBJ2-3	CASSLTGHLNTDTQYF	TGTGCCAGCAGTCTAACAGGTCATCTGAACACAGATACGCAGTATTTT
once	TRBD1	TRBV28	TRBJ2-7	CASRTGTGVGEQYF	TGTGCCAGCAGGACCGGGACAGGGGTAGGAGAGCAGTACTTC
.	.	TRBV7-2	TRBJ2-5	CVSSFDNRETQYF	TGTGTCAGCAGCTTTGACAATCGGGAGACCCAGTACTTC
.	.	TRBV6-6	TRBJ2-2	CASTQNTGELFF	TGTGCCAGCACCCAAAACACCGGGGAGCTGTTTTTT
few	TRBD1	TRBV18	TRBJ2-5	CASSPGQGEETQYF	TGTGCCAGCTCACCAGGACAGGGGGAAGAGACCCAGTACTTC
.	TRBD2	TRBV28	TRBJ2-3	CASSRGGPADTQYF	TGTGCCAGCAGCCGCGGGGGGCCCGCAGATACGCAGTATTTT
.	TRBD1	TRBV28	TRBJ1-2	CASIPGQGRYGYTF	TGTGCCAGCATCCCGGGACAGGGTCGATATGGCTACACCTTC
.	TRBD2	TRBV7-2	TRBJ2-1	CASSMYSGRLYNEQFF	TGTGCCAGCAGCATGTATAGCGGGAGACTCTACAATGAGCAGTTCTTC
few	.	TRBV7-8	TRBJ1-4	CASSLTATNEKLFF	TGTGCCAGCAGCTTAACAGCAACTAATGAAAAACTGTTTTTT
.	.	TRBV2	TRBJ1-2	CASSPFPASTVDIYGYTF	TGTGCCAGCAGCCCCTTCCCGGCATCGACAGTAGACATTTATGGCTACACCTTC
few	.	TRBV6-6	TRBJ2-3	CASSQTGYTQYF	TGTGCCAGCAGCCAAACAGGATACACGCAGTATTTT
.	.	TRBV9	TRBJ1-5	CASSASGSSNQPQHF	TGTGCCAGCAGCGCCTCCGGGAGTAGCAATCAGCCCCAGCATTTT
few	.	TRBV4-3	TRBJ1-1	CASSQRGGRWTEAFF	TGCGCCAGCAGCCAACGGGGGGGACGCTGGACTGAAGCTTTCTTT
.	.	TRBV5-6	TRBJ2-5	CASSRRVGKTQYF	TGTGCCAGCAGCCGCAGGGTGGGGAAGACCCAGTACTTC
.	.	TRBV6-1	TRBJ1-5	CASSEALRGLGQPQHF	TGTGCCAGCAGTGAAGCGCTTCGAGGATTAGGACAGCCCCAGCATTTT
few	TRBD2	TRBV9	TRBJ2-3	CASSGGLAGITDTQYF	TGTGCCAGCAGCGGGGGACTAGCGGGGATCACAGATACGCAGTATTTT
.	TRBD1	TRBV29-1	TRBJ1-1	CSGRDSGWNTEAFF	TGCAGCGGACGGGACAGTGGGTGGAACACTGAAGCTTTCTTT
.	TRBD1	TRBV5-4	TRBJ2-7	CASSLGQGSAYEQYF	TGTGCCAGCAGCTTGGGACAGGGTAGCGCCTACGAGCAGTACTTC